These T cell receptor beta chains were read from a single sample in a study of OX40 agonist ivuxolimab in advanced cancers. The data were produced by immunoSEQ multiplex PCR, yet TCRdb's version contains in-frame clones alone and is incomplete. The data hold approximately 43,000 clones, with about 82% observed a single time. Sequenced material: CD4+ or CD8+ T cells sorted from blood, taken in a trial of the OX40 agonist ivuxolimab. Receptors originate from an adult with an advanced solid tumor such as melanoma, head and neck, liver or kidney cancer. Both conserved end residues are part of each CDR3. A D gene is named only where the DNA matches it firmly. Clone size is given for some rows only: seen once, a few or many times, or a class if the clone is expanded.

v_gene: TRBV19
d_gene: TRBD1
abundance: .
j_gene: TRBJ2-6
CDR3aa: CASKGDRAGSGANVLTF
CDR3nt: TGTGCCAGTAAGGGGGACAGGGCAGGATCCGGGGCCAACGTCCTGACTTTC

v_gene: TRBV10-3
d_gene: TRBD2
abundance: once
j_gene: TRBJ2-7
CDR3aa: CAIRAGLAGAGEQYF
CDR3nt: TGTGCCATCAGGGCGGGACTAGCGGGAGCAGGCGAGCAGTACTTC

v_gene: TRBV19
d_gene: TRBD2
abundance: .
j_gene: TRBJ2-3
CDR3aa: CASSIFGAGAITDTQYF
CDR3nt: TGTGCCAGTAGTATCTTCGGAGCGGGAGCCATCACAGATACGCAGTATTTT

v_gene: TRBV4-2
d_gene: .
abundance: .
j_gene: TRBJ2-2
CDR3aa: CASSQDEKGSGELFF
CDR3nt: TGTGCCAGCAGCCAAGATGAGAAGGGGTCCGGGGAGCTGTTTTTT

v_gene: TRBV11-3
d_gene: .
abundance: .
j_gene: TRBJ1-1
CDR3aa: CASSFDGRTEAFF
CDR3nt: TGTGCCAGCAGCTTCGACGGGCGGACTGAAGCTTTCTTT

v_gene: TRBV11-2
d_gene: TRBD2
abundance: .
j_gene: TRBJ2-7
CDR3aa: CASSKSSGRDPYEQYF
CDR3nt: TGTGCCAGCAGCAAATCTAGCGGGAGGGATCCCTACGAGCAGTACTTC

v_gene: TRBV29-1
d_gene: TRBD1
abundance: .
j_gene: TRBJ2-7
CDR3aa: CSVGQGNSYEQYF
CDR3nt: TGCAGCGTAGGACAGGGGAACTCCTACGAGCAGTACTTC

v_gene: TRBV28
d_gene: .
abundance: .
j_gene: TRBJ1-2
CDR3aa: CASRTAGVNYGYTF
CDR3nt: TGTGCCAGCAGAACCGCAGGGGTCAACTATGGCTACACCTTC

v_gene: TRBV7-2
d_gene: TRBD1
abundance: .
j_gene: TRBJ2-1
CDR3aa: CATRRTGGENEQFF
CDR3nt: TGTGCCACCCGTAGGACAGGGGGCGAAAATGAGCAGTTCTTC

v_gene: TRBV29-1
d_gene: TRBD2
abundance: .
j_gene: TRBJ2-1
CDR3aa: CSVDEAGVPNEQFF
CDR3nt: TGCAGCGTTGACGAAGCGGGAGTACCCAATGAGCAGTTCTTC

v_gene: TRBV30
d_gene: .
abundance: .
j_gene: TRBJ2-1
CDR3aa: CAWSVRGDEQFF
CDR3nt: TGTGCCTGGAGTGTTCGCGGGGATGAGCAGTTCTTC

v_gene: TRBV19
d_gene: .
abundance: .
j_gene: TRBJ1-2
CDR3aa: CASSLQGDYGYTF
CDR3nt: TGTGCCAGTAGTTTACAGGGTGACTATGGCTACACCTTC

v_gene: TRBV19
d_gene: .
abundance: .
j_gene: TRBJ1-5
CDR3aa: CASSIEAASNQPQHF
CDR3nt: TGTGCCAGTAGTATAGAGGCAGCTAGCAATCAGCCCCAGCATTTT

v_gene: TRBV7-2
d_gene: .
abundance: .
j_gene: TRBJ1-1
CDR3aa: CASSVPGQARTMNTEAFF
CDR3nt: TGTGCCAGCAGCGTACCGGGACAAGCCCGGACCATGAACACTGAAGCTTTCTTT

v_gene: TRBV5-8
d_gene: .
abundance: .
j_gene: TRBJ1-1
CDR3aa: CASSFPALNTEAFF
CDR3nt: TGTGCCAGCAGCTTCCCCGCCTTGAACACTGAAGCTTTCTTT

v_gene: TRBV6-6
d_gene: .
abundance: .
j_gene: TRBJ2-2
CDR3aa: CASSSWARTTGELFF
CDR3nt: TGTGCCAGCAGTTCCTGGGCCCGGACGACCGGGGAGCTGTTTTTT

v_gene: TRBV9
d_gene: .
abundance: .
j_gene: TRBJ1-3
CDR3aa: CASGGAPGNTIYF
CDR3nt: TGTGCCAGCGGCGGGGCGCCTGGAAACACCATATATTTT

v_gene: TRBV19
d_gene: TRBD1
abundance: .
j_gene: TRBJ1-1
CDR3aa: CASSRPNDRAVLGTEAFF
CDR3nt: TGTGCCAGTAGTCGCCCTAACGACAGGGCAGTACTTGGCACTGAAGCTTTCTTT

v_gene: TRBV19
d_gene: TRBD1
abundance: .
j_gene: TRBJ2-3
CDR3aa: CASRKQGAADTQYF
CDR3nt: TGTGCCAGTAGGAAACAGGGGGCCGCAGATACGCAGTATTTT

v_gene: TRBV9
d_gene: .
abundance: .
j_gene: TRBJ1-3
CDR3aa: CASSPGGGGNTIYF
CDR3nt: TGTGCCAGCAGCCCAGGAGGTGGTGGAAACACCATATATTTT

v_gene: TRBV7-2
d_gene: .
abundance: .
j_gene: TRBJ2-3
CDR3aa: CASSTYTDTQYF
CDR3nt: TGTGCCAGCAGCACCTACACAGATACGCAGTATTTT

v_gene: TRBV6-5
d_gene: TRBD1
abundance: once
j_gene: TRBJ1-1
CDR3aa: CASRFRTGGKTEAFF
CDR3nt: TGTGCCAGCAGGTTCAGGACAGGGGGCAAGACTGAAGCTTTCTTT

v_gene: TRBV6-5
d_gene: .
abundance: .
j_gene: TRBJ1-1
CDR3aa: CASSLKANLYTEAFF
CDR3nt: TGTGCCAGCAGTTTGAAGGCGAATTTGTACACTGAAGCTTTCTTT

v_gene: TRBV18
d_gene: .
abundance: once
j_gene: TRBJ2-3
CDR3aa: CASSRQGDAVGDTQYF
CDR3nt: TGTGCCAGCTCCCGCCAGGGCGACGCCGTAGGAGATACGCAGTATTTT

v_gene: TRBV6-1
d_gene: TRBD2
abundance: once
j_gene: TRBJ2-7
CDR3aa: CASTVPGLEVEQYF
CDR3nt: TGTGCCAGCACCGTTCCGGGACTAGAGGTCGAGCAGTACTTC

v_gene: TRBV5-4
d_gene: .
abundance: .
j_gene: TRBJ2-1
CDR3aa: CASSMTGSYNEQFF
CDR3nt: TGTGCCAGCAGTATGACAGGTTCCTACAATGAGCAGTTCTTC

v_gene: TRBV30
d_gene: .
abundance: .
j_gene: TRBJ1-1
CDR3aa: CAWSGDLATEAFF
CDR3nt: TGTGCCTGGAGCGGTGACCTTGCCACTGAAGCTTTCTTT

v_gene: TRBV30
d_gene: TRBD2
abundance: .
j_gene: TRBJ2-3
CDR3aa: CAWSALGLAGVTDTQYF
CDR3nt: TGTGCCTGGAGTGCCCTGGGACTAGCGGGCGTCACAGATACGCAGTATTTT

v_gene: TRBV2
d_gene: .
abundance: once
j_gene: TRBJ2-6
CDR3aa: CAAQGGSGANVLTF
CDR3nt: TGTGCCGCCCAAGGGGGTTCTGGGGCCAACGTCCTGACTTTC

v_gene: TRBV27
d_gene: TRBD1
abundance: .
j_gene: TRBJ1-5
CDR3aa: CASSINTGAGQPQHF
CDR3nt: TGTGCCAGCAGTATCAACACAGGGGCTGGGCAGCCCCAGCATTTT

v_gene: TRBV4-2
d_gene: .
abundance: .
j_gene: TRBJ2-4
CDR3aa: CASSQGFSSNIQYF
CDR3nt: TGTGCCAGCAGCCAAGGATTTAGTTCGAACATTCAGTACTTC

v_gene: TRBV2
d_gene: .
abundance: .
j_gene: TRBJ2-5
CDR3aa: CASSFRVSDGETQYF
CDR3nt: TGTGCCAGCAGTTTCCGGGTCTCCGACGGGGAGACCCAGTACTTC

v_gene: TRBV10-2
d_gene: .
abundance: once
j_gene: TRBJ1-2
CDR3aa: CASRPNRDMLSVYTF
CDR3nt: TGCGCCAGCAGGCCAAACAGGGACATGTTATCTGTGTACACCTTC

v_gene: TRBV28
d_gene: .
abundance: .
j_gene: TRBJ2-1
CDR3aa: CASSSDMFSYNEQFF
CDR3nt: TGTGCCAGCAGCTCTGACATGTTCTCCTACAATGAGCAGTTCTTC

v_gene: TRBV6-6
d_gene: TRBD2
abundance: .
j_gene: TRBJ2-7
CDR3aa: CASRYTSSGRGYEQYF
CDR3nt: TGTGCCAGCAGATACACTTCTAGCGGGAGGGGCTACGAGCAGTACTTC

v_gene: TRBV6-5
d_gene: TRBD1
abundance: .
j_gene: TRBJ1-2
CDR3aa: CASSTRDRGRHGYTF
CDR3nt: TGTGCCAGCAGTACGAGGGACAGGGGTAGGCATGGCTACACCTTC

v_gene: TRBV7-8
d_gene: TRBD1
abundance: .
j_gene: TRBJ1-1
CDR3aa: CASSLGTGKGSATEAFF
CDR3nt: TGTGCCAGCAGCTTAGGGACAGGGAAGGGATCGGCCACTGAAGCTTTCTTT

v_gene: TRBV7-2
d_gene: TRBD2
abundance: once
j_gene: TRBJ2-7
CDR3aa: CASSFGLAVYEQYF
CDR3nt: TGTGCCAGCAGCTTTGGACTAGCGGTCTACGAGCAGTACTTC

v_gene: TRBV9
d_gene: .
abundance: .
j_gene: TRBJ2-7
CDR3aa: CASSAGDGFREQYF
CDR3nt: TGTGCCAGCAGCGCCGGGGACGGTTTTCGGGAGCAGTACTTC

v_gene: TRBV11-3
d_gene: .
abundance: .
j_gene: TRBJ2-3
CDR3aa: CASSLDQLATQYF
CDR3nt: TGTGCCAGCAGCTTAGATCAGCTTGCTACGCAGTATTTT